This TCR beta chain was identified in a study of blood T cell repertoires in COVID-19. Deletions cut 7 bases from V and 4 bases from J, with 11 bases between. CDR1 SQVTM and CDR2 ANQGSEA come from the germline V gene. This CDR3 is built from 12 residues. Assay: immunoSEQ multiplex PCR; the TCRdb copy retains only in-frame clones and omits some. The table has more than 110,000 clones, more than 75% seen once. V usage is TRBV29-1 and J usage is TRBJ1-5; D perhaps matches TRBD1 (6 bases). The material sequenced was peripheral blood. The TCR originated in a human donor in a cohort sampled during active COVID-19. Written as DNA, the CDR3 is TGCAGCGCCTCAACAGGGAATCAGCCCCAGCATTTT. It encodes CSASTGNQPQHF.